These T cell receptor beta chains were read from a single sample in a study of T-cell memory formation after mild COVID-19. Each CDR3 protein is one row after TCRdb ran MiXCR on the 5' RACE reads. The data hold 250,000 to 300,000 distinct CDR3 sequences, with around 15% observed a single time. The sequencing sample was made of PBMCs or a T cell subset sorted from them (not recorded which). Receptor source: a man between 18 and 29 years old who had mild COVID-19 (a few samples of this study predate the infection). Cell type and time point are not known. CDR3s include the opening cysteine and the closing phenylalanine or tryptophan. Fields, in order: J gene, D gene, V gene, clone size, CDR3 protein, CDR3 DNA. A D gene is named only where the DNA matches it firmly. Rows give clone size only sometimes, using once, few, many, or a class for an expanded clone.

>TRBJ2-3|TRBD2|TRBV7-7|.
CASSLGGTRGDTQYF
TGTGCTAGCAGCTTAGGAGGGACTAGAGGGGATACGCAGTATTTT
>TRBJ2-6|.|TRBV7-6|few
CASSMTGRGANVLTF
TGTGCCAGCAGCATGACGGGGAGAGGGGCCAACGTCCTGACTTTC
>TRBJ1-3|.|TRBV7-9|.
CASSLSDRRSGNTIYF
TGTGCCAGCAGCTTATCCGACAGGCGCTCTGGAAACACCATATATTTT
>TRBJ2-7|.|TRBV4-2|.
CASSQAGLNYEQYF
TGTGCCAGCAGCCAAGCCGGACTAAACTACGAGCAGTACTTC
>TRBJ2-3|TRBD1|TRBV4-1|.
CASRRDRGLGDTQYF
TGCGCCAGCAGAAGGGACAGGGGGCTTGGAGATACGCAGTATTTT
>TRBJ2-3|.|TRBV6-5|many
CASSYSGGSRLSTDTQYF
TGTGCCAGCAGTTACTCAGGGGGGTCCCGTCTTAGCACAGATACGCAGTATTTT
>TRBJ2-1|.|TRBV11-2|.
CASRRGGGPYNEQFF
TGTGCCAGCAGGAGGGGCGGGGGCCCCTACAATGAGCAGTTCTTC
>TRBJ1-2|.|TRBV4-3|.
CASSPSVTQWGGYTF
TGCGCCAGCAGCCCTTCGGTGACACAATGGGGCGGCTACACCTTC
>TRBJ2-5|.|TRBV7-9|.
CASNSFIQDTEETQYF
TGTGCCAGCAATTCCTTTATCCAGGACACCGAAGAGACCCAGTACTTC
>TRBJ1-3|.|TRBV7-9|.
CASSSWDSGNTIYF
TGTGCCAGCAGCTCGTGGGATTCTGGAAACACCATATATTTT
>TRBJ2-5|.|TRBV4-3|.
CASSQEGGRARGETQYF
TGCGCCAGCAGCCAAGAGGGAGGAAGGGCCCGAGGAGAGACCCAGTACTTC
>TRBJ1-5|.|TRBV19|.
CATDRGADQPQHF
TGTGCCACCGATCGGGGGGCCGATCAGCCCCAGCATTTT